The 23 T cell receptor beta chains below all came from one sample that was sequenced in a study of cytotoxic CD8 clonotypes in ibrutinib-treated CLL. Some clones are missing from TCRdb's copy, which holds only in-frame ones; the method was immunoSEQ multiplex PCR. The repertoire holds 110,000 to 150,000 clones, with about 70% as singletons. Here the sequenced sample was PBMCs, taken after 24 months of ibrutinib treatment. Every receptor here comes from a human donor with chronic lymphocytic leukemia.

This clone was detected only once. The chain is built from TRBV5-1 and TRBJ2-2; D is tentatively TRBD1 or TRBD2 (5 bases each). The germline gives CDR1 SGHRS, CDR2 YFSETQ. Trimming took 3 bases from V and 4 from J, leaving 16 bases between them. The CDR3 is 16 amino acids. In DNA, the CDR3 is TGCGCCAGCAGCTGGGGGACCGCCGGCGGCACCGGGGAGCTGTTTTTT. Translation gives CASSWGTAGGTGELFF.

In regard to this clone: The identical CDR3 is also encoded by other nucleotide sequences in the sample. The V gene is TRBV5-1, the J gene TRBJ2-7; TRBD2 is a possible D gene (5 bases). Germline V gene data show CDR1 as SGHRS and CDR2 as YFSETQ. V was cut by 1 base and J by 4 bases, with 6 bases left in between. The CDR3 contains 12 residues. CDR3 sequence (DNA): TGCGCCAGCAGCTTGCCGGGGTACGAGCAGTACTTC. Translating gives CASSLPGYEQYF. The full variable domain, rest sourced from reference TRBV5-1 and TRBJ2-7, is KAGVTQTPRYLIKTRGQQVTLSCSPISGHRSVSWYQQTPGQGLQFLFEYFSETQRNKGNFPGRFSGRQFSNSRSEMNVSTLELGDSALYLCASSLPGYEQYFGPGTRLTVT.

This rearrangement joins TRBV14 to TRBJ2-7; no firm D call. Germline V lookup: CDR1 SGHDN, CDR2 FVKESK. CDR3 length equals 14 residues. V lost 1 base to trimming and J lost 5 bases, with 12 bases between them. CDR3: CASSQARPRDEQYF. CDR3 nucleotides: TGTGCCAGCAGCCAAGCCAGGCCCCGGGACGAGCAGTACTTC.

The genes are TRBV19 and TRBJ1-2; D is possibly TRBD1 (5 bases). Germline CDR1 reads LNHDA; CDR2 reads SQIVND (reference sequence). V gave up 6 bases and J gave up 4 bases, with 15 bases separating them. The CDR3 spans 14 residues. As DNA, the CDR3 is TGTGCCAGTAGACGAGCTGGGACTGCCTATGGCTACACCTTC. Translating it yields CASRRAGTAYGYTF.

The chain recombines TRBV4-3 with TRBJ2-7, with a tentative D call TRBD2 (5 bases). The CDR3 is 15 amino acids. V was pared by 0 bases and J by 0 bases, with 9 bases between. The germline V gene encodes CDR1 LGHNA and CDR2 YSLEER. The CDR3: CASSQDSRGSYEQYF. CDR3 nucleotide sequence: TGCGCCAGCAGCCAAGATTCCCGGGGCTCCTACGAGCAGTACTTC.

The chain is built from TRBV5-8 and TRBJ1-2, with TRBD1 as a possible D gene (5 bases). The CDR3 consists of 15 residues. Germline-derived CDR1 and CDR2 are SGHTS and YDEGEE. V dropped 0 bases and J dropped 2 bases, with 11 bases sitting between them. CDR3: CASSLALGGNYGYTF. The CDR3 DNA reads TGTGCCAGCAGCTTGGCCCTTGGGGGGAACTATGGCTACACCTTC. Looking up the rest from reference TRBV5-8 and TRBJ1-2 gives the full variable domain: EAGVTQSPTHLIKTRGQQATLRCSPISGHTSVYWYQQALGLGLQFLLWYDEGEERNRGNFPPRFSGRQFPNYSSELNVNALELEDSALYLCASSLALGGNYGYTFGSGTRLTVV.

This chain joins TRBV25-1 and TRBJ1-2; no firm D call. The V gene's germline CDR1 is MGHDK and CDR2 SYGVNS. The CDR3 totals 12 residues. V dropped 8 bases and J dropped 4 bases, with 11 bases sitting between them. The CDR3 here is CASRREVYGYTF. In DNA, the CDR3 is TGTGCCAGCCGGAGGGAGGTCTATGGCTACACCTTC.

The rearrangement joins TRBV10-3 to TRBJ2-3, with TRBD1 as a possible D gene (6 bases). The germline gives CDR1 ENHRY, CDR2 SYGVKD. The V end lost 6 bases, the J end lost 2 bases, and 12 bases lay between the germline ends. The CDR3 length is 14 residues. In DNA, the CDR3 is TGTGCCATCAGAGAGGGGGACCACACAGATACGCAGTATTTT. Protein sequence: CAIREGDHTDTQYF.

V gene TRBV30 combines with J gene TRBJ2-5, with D tentatively TRBD1 (5 bases). The V end was cut by 0 bases, the J end by 5 bases, with 16 bases between. This CDR3 has 15 amino acids. From germline, CDR1 is GTSNPN and CDR2 SVGIG (reference sequence). The CDR3 protein is CAWSVGVTVGETQYF. The CDR3 DNA reads as TGTGCCTGGAGTGTAGGGGTGACGGTGGGGGAGACCCAGTACTTC. Using reference TRBV30 and TRBJ2-5 for the parts outside the CDR3, the full variable domain is SQTIHQWPATLVQPVGSPLSLECTVEGTSNPNLYWYRQAAGRGLQLLFYSVGIGQISSEVPQNLSASRPQDRQFILSSKKLLLSDSGFYLCAWSVGVTVGETQYFGPGTRLLVL.

The chain recombines TRBV28 with TRBJ2-3; D may match TRBD1 or TRBD2 (7 bases each). CDR1 and CDR2 from the germline V gene are MDHEN and SYDVKM. The CDR3 runs 15 residues. V lost 6 bases, J lost 4 bases, and 17 bases lay in between. The DNA for the CDR3 is TGTGCCAGCAGCCCCCCCGGGGGGACAGCAGATACGCAGTATTTT. This encodes CASSPPGGTADTQYF.

The rearrangement joins TRBV4-3 to TRBJ2-5, with TRBD2 matching 10 bases. Germline V gene lookup returns CDR1 LGHNA and CDR2 YSLEER. V trimming: 3 bases; J trimming: 3 bases; junction bases outside the gene matches: 10. The CDR3 sequence is 17 residues long. DNA of the CDR3: TGCGCCAGCAGCCACCTAGCGGGGGTCACCGCCGAAGAGACCCAGTACTTC. Protein: CASSHLAGVTAEETQYF.

This clone was detected only once. This rearrangement joins TRBV28 to TRBJ2-1, with TRBD1 matching over 8 bases. The trim removed 6 bases at V and 3 bases at J, leaving 10 bases unmatched. The CDR3 totals 16 residues. CDR1 is MDHEN and CDR2 is SYDVKM in the germline V gene. The CDR3 spells CASRPGGRALYNEQFF. Written as DNA, the CDR3 is TGTGCCAGCAGACCAGGGGGCAGGGCCCTCTACAATGAGCAGTTCTTC.

The table lists this clone with a few counts. V is TRBV4-3 and J is TRBJ1-2, with 7 bases lining up with TRBD1. The V segment lost 3 bases and the J segment 8 bases; nucleotides outside the gene matches: 12. This CDR3 region has 15 residues. The germline V gene has CDR1 LGHNA and CDR2 YSLEER. The CDR3 nucleotides read TGCGCCAGCAGCCAGGACGGGACAGACAATAGGGGCTACACCTTC. It is translated as CASSQDGTDNRGYTF.

This chain connects TRBV7-8 to TRBJ1-2; tentatively, D is TRBD1 (5 bases). Germline V gene data show CDR1 as SGHVS and CDR2 as FQNEAQ. Between the trimmed V and J ends, which lost 5 bases and 8 bases, there was a span of 21 bases. This CDR3 has 15 amino acids. The CDR3 here is CASSPPGTAEEGYTF. CDR3 sequence (DNA): TGTGCCAGCAGCCCCCCCGGGACTGCGGAGGAGGGCTACACCTTC. The entire variable domain, with the rest obtained from reference TRBV7-8 and TRBJ1-2, is as follows: GAGVSQSPRYKVAKRGQDVALRCDPISGHVSLFWYQQALGQGPEFLTYFQNEAQLDKSGLPSDRFFAERPEGSVSTLKIQRTQQEDSAVYLCASSPPGTAEEGYTFGSGTRLTVV.

This clone was seen a few times. The chain carries TRBV28 and TRBJ1-2, with a weak D call TRBD1 (5 bases). Germline CDR1 and CDR2: MDHEN and SYDVKM. The V end lost 4 bases, the J end lost 6 bases, and 9 bases lay between the germline ends. The CDR3 is made up of 12 amino acids. CDR3 loop: CASSSTVDGYTF. CDR3 DNA: TGTGCCAGCAGTTCGACAGTGGATGGCTACACCTTC.

The rearrangement joins TRBV11-2 to TRBJ1-2; 9 bases map to TRBD1. The CDR3 runs to 14 residues. The germline CDR1 and CDR2 sequences are SGHAT and FQNNGV. Trimming took 5 bases from V and 7 from J; bases not matched to a gene: 8. The chain's CDR3 is CASSLGQGIGGYTF. The CDR3 DNA sequence: TGTGCCAGCAGCCTGGGACAGGGAATTGGTGGCTACACCTTC.

This clone showed up just once. The chain couples TRBV7-3 to TRBJ2-1; TRBD2 matches at 13 bases. Germline CDR1 SGHTA, CDR2 FQGTGA. This CDR3 contains 15 residues. Trimming removed 6 bases from V and 9 bases from J; junction bases left unmatched: 8. The DNA of the CDR3 is TGTGCCAGCAGGGGAGGACTAGCGGGAGTTCTTGAGCAGTTCTTC. Its protein product is CASRGGLAGVLEQFF.

This chain joins TRBV7-2 and TRBJ1-1; D not certain. V was pared by 0 bases and J by 10 bases, with 15 bases between. There are 14 residues in the CDR3. From germline, CDR1 is SGHTA and CDR2 FQGNSA. In nucleotides, the CDR3 is TGTGCCAGCAGCTTAGCACGGGGTTGGGGAGGAGCTTTCTTT. The encoded protein is CASSLARGWGGAFF.

V is TRBV5-5 and J is TRBJ2-2; TRBD2 is a possible D gene (7 bases). Germline V gene sequence: CDR1 SGHKS, CDR2 YYEKEE (reference sequence). V was trimmed by 2 bases and J by 2 bases, leaving 13 bases between them. This CDR3 region has 16 residues. The CDR3 region is CASSFAGDTNTGELFF. Written as DNA, the CDR3 is TGTGCCAGCAGCTTCGCGGGGGACACCAACACCGGGGAGCTGTTTTTT.

V usage is TRBV19 and J usage is TRBJ2-6; D is perhaps TRBD1 (6 bases). CDR1 and CDR2 from the germline V gene are LNHDA and SQIVND (reference sequence). Trimming removed 6 bases at V and 1 base at J, with 13 bases between. The CDR3 runs 16 residues. The CDR3 loop reads CASSPPTGSGANVLTF. As DNA, the CDR3 is TGTGCCAGTAGCCCGCCTACAGGGTCTGGGGCCAACGTCCTGACTTTC. The whole variable domain, remainder taken from reference TRBV19 and TRBJ2-6, is DGGITQSPKYLFRKEGQNVTLSCEQNLNHDAMYWYRQDPGQGLRLIYYSQIVNDFQKGDIAEGYSVSREKKESFPLTVTSAQKNPTAFYLCASSPPTGSGANVLTFGAGSRLTVL.

With respect to this clone: A clone one base away is much larger, so this may be a read error. The chain couples TRBV28 to TRBJ2-7; no definite D call. Germline V gives CDR1 MDHEN, CDR2 SYDVKM. V lost 2 bases and J 2 bases, leaving 7 bases between the germline ends. The length of the CDR3 is 13 residues. The CDR3 DNA sequence: TGTGCCAGCAGTTTAGGGCAGACCTACGAGCAGTACTTC. Amino acid sequence: CASSLGQTYEQYF. The full variable domain, its missing parts supplied by reference TRBV28 and TRBJ2-7, is DVKVTQSSRYLVKRTGEKVFLECVQDMDHENMFWYRQDPGLGLRLIYFSYDVKMKEKGDIPEGYSVSREKKERFSLILESASTNQTSMYLCASSLGQTYEQYFGPGTRLTVT.

The chain combines TRBV6-5 with TRBJ1-1; tentatively, D is TRBD1 (5 bases). The CDR3 loop spans 15 amino acids. V dropped 1 base and J dropped 4 bases, with 13 bases sitting between them. Germline values: CDR1 MNHEY, CDR2 SVGAGI. Here the CDR3 reads CASSYWGGRGTEAFF. The CDR3 nucleotides are TGTGCCAGCAGTTACTGGGGGGGGAGAGGCACTGAAGCTTTCTTT.

The chain couples TRBV4-3 to TRBJ2-6; D not resolved. The CDR3 runs 16 residues. The V and J ends lost 0 bases and 0 bases respectively, with 6 bases between them. The germline V gene has CDR1 LGHNA and CDR2 YSLEER. The CDR3 region is CASSQEVGSGANVLTF. The CDR3 region has the DNA TGCGCCAGCAGCCAAGAAGTCGGCTCTGGGGCCAACGTCCTGACTTTC.